The clone carrying this T cell receptor (beta chain) was seen ten or more times. Its antigen is unknown. From the PCR reads, TCRdb called clonotypes with MiXCR, one entry per CDR3 protein. The repertoire holds under 600,000 distinct CDR3 sequences, with around 23% as singletons. Libraries of naive CD8 T cells were made from about 19,000 to 1,100,000 sorted cells. They used 10%, 30% or 50% RNA. This record comes from a study of molecular identifiers for immune sequencing clone quantification. Study context: The replicate experiment used RNA from 20,000 or 100,000 naive CD8 cells. This RNA was split into five aliquots, and four of them were sequenced. Study results and caveats: Over 98% of CMV-specific effector molecules, but under 1% of naive ones, were in clones above 20 copies. In a background of 950,000 to 1,000,000 naive cells, spiked Jurkat TCR RNA from one cell was reportedly detectable.

There are 16 residues in the CDR3. J lost 3 bases, V lost 5 bases, and 9 bases had no gene match. Germline lookup yields CDR1 SEHNR and CDR2 FQNEAQ (reference sequence). This receptor was taken from a human donor in good health. Some libraries in this study had Jurkat cell RNA spiked in. The material sequenced was naive CD8+ T cells from blood, with Jurkat cell RNA spiked in. As to subset: FACS-sorted CD8+CD4-CCR7+CD45RA+ naive T cells. J is TRBJ2-2 and V is TRBV7-9; TRBD2 aligns across 7 bases. Written as DNA, the CDR3 is TGTGCCAGCAGCCTTTTGGCGGGAGTAGACACCGGGGAGCTGTTTTTT. Translating gives CASSLLAGVDTGELFF. The whole variable domain, filled in from reference TRBV7-9 and TRBJ2-2, reads DTGVSQNPRHKITKRGQNVTFRCDPISEHNRLYWYRQTLGQGPEFLTYFQNEAQLEKSRLLSDRFSAERPKGSFSTLEIQRTEQGDSAMYLCASSLLAGVDTGELFFGEGSRLTVL.